The rows below give T cell receptor beta chains drawn from one sample of a study of T cell responses to AZD1222 COVID-19 vaccine. Assay used: immunoSEQ multiplex PCR; TCRdb lists only in-frame clones, some missing. Of 200,000 or so clones detected, over 85% appear once; the ten largest clones hold 1%. The specimen comprised peripheral blood, sampled 28 days after the second AZD1222 dose. Receptors originate from an adult who received the AZD1222 COVID-19 vaccine. The CDR3 runs from the conserved cysteine through the conserved F or W. The D gene is left open where the match is weak. Size tells how often a clone was seen (once, few, many) or the class of an expanded clone, and some rows leave it out.

J: TRBJ1-2
V: TRBV28
size: -
D: TRBD1
DNA: TGTGCCAGCATCTCAAGCTGGGGACAGAACTATGGCTACACCTTC
CDR3: CASISSWGQNYGYTF

J: TRBJ1-1
V: TRBV3-1/TRBV3-2
size: -
D: -
DNA: TGTGCCAGCAGCCAAGGGGGGGGCACTGAAGCTTTCTTT
CDR3: CASSQGGGTEAFF

J: TRBJ1-6
V: TRBV10-3
size: -
D: TRBD1
DNA: TGTGCCATCAGTGTGACAGGGGAGTCACCCCTCCACTTT
CDR3: CAISVTGESPLHF

J: TRBJ1-2
V: TRBV12-3/TRBV12-4
size: -
D: TRBD1
DNA: TGTGCCAGCAGTTCGTGGCAGGGGGCCGGCTACACCTTC
CDR3: CASSSWQGAGYTF

J: TRBJ2-2
V: TRBV27
size: -
D: -
DNA: TGTGCCAGCAGAAACCCGGAGTTCCCCGTGACCGGGGAGCTGTTTTTT
CDR3: CASRNPEFPVTGELFF

J: TRBJ2-2
V: TRBV18
size: -
D: -
DNA: TGTGCCAGCTCACCCCCCGTGGCCGGGCCCACCGGGGAGCTGTTTTTT
CDR3: CASSPPVAGPTGELFF

J: TRBJ1-6
V: TRBV20-1
size: -
D: -
DNA: TGCAGTGCTAGAGATGGGGCATTTCTCCACTTT
CDR3: CSARDGAFLHF

J: TRBJ1-1
V: TRBV7-9
size: -
D: TRBD1
DNA: TGTGCCAGCACCAGAGACAGGGAAAAGGACACTGAAGCTTTCTTT
CDR3: CASTRDREKDTEAFF

J: TRBJ2-5
V: TRBV28
size: -
D: TRBD2
DNA: TGTGCCAGCAGTCTAACCCGGGGACTAGCGGGGGGGAAGGAGACCCAGTACTTC
CDR3: CASSLTRGLAGGKETQYF

J: TRBJ2-3
V: TRBV24-1
size: -
D: TRBD1
DNA: TGTGCCACCAGTGATTCGGGACAGCACACAGATACGCAGTATTTT
CDR3: CATSDSGQHTDTQYF

J: TRBJ1-6
V: TRBV18
size: -
D: TRBD1
DNA: TGTGCCAGCTCACGACAGGGGCTAGGTTCACCCCTCCACTTT
CDR3: CASSRQGLGSPLHF

J: TRBJ2-7
V: TRBV4-1
size: -
D: TRBD1
DNA: TGCGCCAGCAGCCCGAGGGGACAGGGTATAAGCGAGCAGTACTTC
CDR3: CASSPRGQGISEQYF

J: TRBJ1-2
V: TRBV14
size: -
D: TRBD1
DNA: TGTGCCAGCAGCACAGGGACAGGGGCTAACTATGGCTACACCTTC
CDR3: CASSTGTGANYGYTF

J: TRBJ1-1
V: TRBV7-2
size: -
D: -
DNA: TGTGCCAGCAGCTTAGGTGGAGCTTCGAACACTGAAGCTTTCTTT
CDR3: CASSLGGASNTEAFF

J: TRBJ2-1
V: TRBV9
size: once
D: TRBD2
DNA: TGTGCCAGCAGCGTAGGGAGCGGGGGGGCCTACAATGAGCAGTTCTTC
CDR3: CASSVGSGGAYNEQFF

J: TRBJ1-1
V: TRBV7-2
size: -
D: -
DNA: TGTGCCAGCAGCTTAGAAGTCGGGGAAGCTTTCTTT
CDR3: CASSLEVGEAFF

J: TRBJ1-1
V: TRBV18
size: -
D: TRBD1
DNA: TGTGCCAGCTCACCACAAGAGTCAGGGGGCAGGACTGAAGCTTTCTTT
CDR3: CASSPQESGGRTEAFF

J: TRBJ1-6
V: TRBV7-9
size: -
D: TRBD1
DNA: TGTGCCAGCAGCCTAGGGGGACAGCATAATTCACCCCTCCACTTT
CDR3: CASSLGGQHNSPLHF

J: TRBJ1-2
V: TRBV9
size: -
D: -
DNA: TGTGCCAGCAGCGTAGCCGGGGCCGCGCTTGGCTACACCTTC
CDR3: CASSVAGAALGYTF

J: TRBJ2-7
V: TRBV7-2
size: -
D: TRBD2
DNA: TGTGCCAGCAGCTTAGGTAGCGGGTTCTACGAGCAGTACTTC
CDR3: CASSLGSGFYEQYF

J: TRBJ2-3
V: TRBV9
size: -
D: TRBD1
DNA: TGTGCCAGCAGCGAGGACAGGGCAGATACGCAGTATTTT
CDR3: CASSEDRADTQYF

J: TRBJ2-5
V: TRBV12-2
size: -
D: -
DNA: TGTGCAAGTCGCCCTCGACTAGCGGGGGCTCAAGAGACCCAGTACTTC
CDR3: CASRPRLAGAQETQYF

J: TRBJ2-5
V: TRBV5-1
size: -
D: -
DNA: TGCGCCAGCAGCTTGGGGACTGTTGGCAGGGAGACCCAGTACTTC
CDR3: CASSLGTVGRETQYF

J: TRBJ2-7
V: TRBV24-1
size: once
D: -
DNA: TGTGCCACCAGTGAGGCCTCCTCACCGAACGAGCAGTACTTC
CDR3: CATSEASSPNEQYF

J: TRBJ2-1
V: TRBV6-2/TRBV6-3
size: -
D: -
DNA: TGTGCCAGCAGTTACGAGGTCTACAATGAGCAGTTCTTC
CDR3: CASSYEVYNEQFF

J: TRBJ1-4
V: TRBV3-1/TRBV3-2
size: -
D: -
DNA: TGTGCCAGCAGCTTCGACAGCAATGAAAAACTGTTTTTT
CDR3: CASSFDSNEKLFF

J: TRBJ1-5
V: TRBV2
size: -
D: TRBD1
DNA: TGTGCCAGCAGTTCACAGGGGGAGCATCAGCCCCAGCATTTT
CDR3: CASSSQGEHQPQHF

J: TRBJ2-2
V: TRBV7-9
size: -
D: -
DNA: TGTGCCAGCAGCCCCTACCCTTTTACCGGGGAGCTGTTTTTT
CDR3: CASSPYPFTGELFF

J: TRBJ2-7
V: TRBV19
size: -
D: TRBD2
DNA: TGTGCCAGTAGTCGGGGGGGGGCCCACGAGCAGTACTTC
CDR3: CASSRGGAHEQYF

J: TRBJ1-6
V: TRBV7-2
size: -
D: -
DNA: TGTGCCAGCAGCTTAAATGCAGGGGTTAATTCACCCCTCCACTTT
CDR3: CASSLNAGVNSPLHF

J: TRBJ2-2
V: TRBV27
size: -
D: -
DNA: TGTGCCAGCAGTTTACTAGCCGGGGAGCTGTTTTTT
CDR3: CASSLLAGELFF

J: TRBJ1-5
V: TRBV12-5
size: -
D: -
DNA: TGTGCTAGTGGTTTGATAGAAAGTGAGCCCCAGCATTTT
CDR3: CASGLIESEPQHF

J: TRBJ2-7
V: TRBV11-1
size: once
D: TRBD2
DNA: TGTGCCAGCAGCTTCTTGGTCCTAGCGGGGGGCGGCGAGCAGTACTTC
CDR3: CASSFLVLAGGGEQYF

J: TRBJ2-7
V: TRBV11-2
size: -
D: TRBD1
DNA: TGTGCCAGCAGCTTCGACGGACAGGGTGGCTACGAGCAGTACTTC
CDR3: CASSFDGQGGYEQYF

J: TRBJ1-6
V: TRBV5-1
size: few
D: -
DNA: TGCGCCAGCAGCCGATCCTCAGGGGAAAATTCACCCCTCCACTTT
CDR3: CASSRSSGENSPLHF

J: TRBJ1-5
V: TRBV3-1/TRBV3-2
size: -
D: -
DNA: TGTGCCAGCAGCCAAGATTCCAGTGGGAATCAGCCCCAGCATTTT
CDR3: CASSQDSSGNQPQHF

J: TRBJ2-7
V: TRBV28
size: -
D: -
DNA: TGTGCCAGCAGTCGTTTGACAGACTCCTACGAGCAGTACTTC
CDR3: CASSRLTDSYEQYF

J: TRBJ1-2
V: TRBV19
size: -
D: -
DNA: TGTGCCAGTAAAACCACGGACATACCGAGCTACACCTTC
CDR3: CASKTTDIPSYTF

J: TRBJ2-2
V: TRBV30
size: once
D: TRBD1
DNA: TGTGCCTGGACAGGGGGCCGGACCGGGGAGCTGTTTTTT
CDR3: CAWTGGRTGELFF

J: TRBJ2-3
V: TRBV13
size: -
D: TRBD2
DNA: TGTGCCAGCAGCCCCTGGCTAGCGGGGGGGCGGGAAACAGATACGCAGTATTTT
CDR3: CASSPWLAGGRETDTQYF

J: TRBJ2-1
V: TRBV24-1
size: -
D: -
DNA: TGTGCCAGCAGCGGACCGGGGGCGAATGAGCAGTTCTTC
CDR3: CASSGPGANEQFF

J: TRBJ2-7
V: TRBV7-6
size: -
D: -
DNA: TGTGCCAGCAGCATGGACAGATCCTCCTACGAGCAGTACTTC
CDR3: CASSMDRSSYEQYF

J: TRBJ1-5
V: TRBV7-2
size: -
D: TRBD1
DNA: TGTGCCAGCAGCGCAACAGGGGGTGGTCAGCCCCAGCATTTT
CDR3: CASSATGGGQPQHF

J: TRBJ1-2
V: TRBV7-3
size: -
D: TRBD1
DNA: TGTGCCAGCAGCTCCGGACAGGGCTATGGCTACACCTTC
CDR3: CASSSGQGYGYTF

J: TRBJ2-7
V: TRBV5-1
size: -
D: TRBD1
DNA: TGCGCCAGCAGCATTCCCTTGGGACAGGCGGCCTACGAGCAGTACTTC
CDR3: CASSIPLGQAAYEQYF

J: TRBJ2-5
V: TRBV19
size: -
D: -
DNA: TGTGCCAGTAGTGCGCGGCAGGGACTTCAAGAGACCCAGTACTTC
CDR3: CASSARQGLQETQYF

J: TRBJ1-1
V: TRBV19
size: once
D: -
DNA: TGTGCCAGTAGTATAAGGGGGACGGTGAACACTGAAGCTTTCTTT
CDR3: CASSIRGTVNTEAFF

J: TRBJ2-7
V: TRBV29-1
size: -
D: -
DNA: TGCAGCGTTGATAGGGGGTACGAGCAGTACTTC
CDR3: CSVDRGYEQYF

J: TRBJ1-3
V: TRBV15
size: -
D: -
DNA: TGTGCCACCAGCAGAGATTTAGGGTCTGGAAACACCATATATTTT
CDR3: CATSRDLGSGNTIYF

J: TRBJ2-7
V: TRBV7-2
size: -
D: TRBD2
DNA: TGTGCCAGCAGCCCGACTAGCGGGGGGGCCAACGAGCAGTACTTC
CDR3: CASSPTSGGANEQYF

J: TRBJ2-7
V: TRBV7-9
size: -
D: -
DNA: TGTGCCAGCAGCTTAGATCCAGCCCTATCCTACGAGCAGTACTTC
CDR3: CASSLDPALSYEQYF

J: TRBJ2-1
V: TRBV9
size: -
D: TRBD2
DNA: TGTGCCAGCAGCGTAGAACCCGGGGGGGGCTACAATGAGCAGTTCTTC
CDR3: CASSVEPGGGYNEQFF